This T cell receptor (beta chain) was found in a study of blood T cell repertoires in COVID-19. Study overall: In each case, the material was cDNA or gDNA derived from T cells, B-cell-depleted T cells, or PBMCs.

The trim removed 6 bases at V and 5 bases at J, leaving 10 bases unmatched. Looked up from germline, CDR1 is SNHLY and CDR2 is FYNNEI. This CDR3 contains 15 residues. Profiling relied on immunoSEQ multiplex PCR, and the TCRdb table lists in-frame clones only, not all of them. The sample includes about 250,000 clones, around 88% seen only once; the top ten take approximately 5.3%. The specimen was peripheral blood. This chain uses TRBV2 with TRBJ2-5; the match to TRBD1 covers 9 bases. The receptor was derived from a man aged 80 or over with acute or convalescent COVID-19. This CDR3 is CASSGQGHVVETQYF. The DNA for the CDR3 is TGTGCCAGCAGCGGACAGGGGCATGTTGTGGAGACCCAGTACTTC. Full variable domain (rest looked up from reference TRBV2 and TRBJ2-5): EPEVTQTPSHQVTQMGQEVILRCVPISNHLYFYWYRQILGQKVEFLVSFYNNEISEKSEIFDDQFSVERPDGSNFTLKIRSTKLEDSAMYFCASSGQGHVVETQYFGPGTRLLVL.